The 6 T cell receptor beta chains reported below all come from one sample, sequenced in a study of T-cell memory formation after mild COVID-19 (dated by TCRdb to the early 2020s). The library was built by means of 5' RACE. These reads were obtained on an Illumina NovaSeq 6000. TCRdb reanalyzed the raw reads on its own, using fastp at Q25 for trimming and MiXCR for clone calling, and kept in-frame beta chains. Duplicate CDR3 protein sequences are folded into a single record with the most common DNA and genes. The sample table shows approximately 300,000 distinct CDR3 sequences, and about 15% are seen once. Of the sample, roughly 23% is held by the ten largest clones. Sequenced material: PBMCs or a T cell subset sorted from them (not recorded which). Receptor source: a man aged 18 to 35 who had mild COVID-19 (a few samples of this study predate the infection). The sample titles of this study are shuffled in the database, so cell type and time point are left out; the donor was told from shared clones.

This clonotype was found a few times. The rearrangement uses TRBV12-3 or TRBV12-4 and TRBJ2-3, with D uncertain. The CDR3 covers 13 residues. Trimming took off 6 bases at V and 2 bases at J, with 9 bases between the two ends. CDR3 coding DNA: TGTGCCAGCAGGCCGGAAATCACAGATACGCAGTATTTT. Protein: CASRPEITDTQYF.

This clonotype was counted a few times. CDR3 residues: CASSLVPDRGRLLFF. The CDR3 DNA is TGCGCCAGCAGCTTGGTTCCGGACAGGGGGCGACTTCTGTTTTTT. The chain uses TRBV5-1 and TRBJ1-4; 11 bases align to TRBD1. Germline CDR1 is SGHRS and CDR2 is YFSETQ. Germline trimming cut 0 bases from V and 14 bases from J; bases unmatched to any gene: 9. The CDR3 has 15 amino acids.

This clonotype was seen ten or more times. The J gene is TRBJ2-7, the V gene TRBV12-3 or TRBV12-4, with D perhaps matching TRBD1 (6 bases). With 5 bases removed from V and 5 bases from J, the gap between germline ends came to 16 bases. This CDR3 region has 14 residues. The CDR3 DNA follows: TGTGCCAGCAGTCCCCAACAGGGAGCCCACGAGCAGTACTTC. Residues: CASSPQQGAHEQYF.

In its sample, this clonotype was seen many times. The chain joins TRBV18 to TRBJ2-7, with 8 bases fitting TRBD1. J gave up 6 bases and V 2 bases, and 0 bases lay outside the gene matches. CDR3 size: 12 residues. Germline V lookup: CDR1 KGHSH, CDR2 LQKENI. The DNA of the CDR3 is TGTGCCAGCTCACCAGACAGGGGCGAGCAGTACGTC. It encodes CASSPDRGEQYV.

There are many counts of this clonotype. J is TRBJ1-2 and V is TRBV7-6; D is possibly TRBD1 (5 bases). Germline lookup yields CDR1 SGHVS and CDR2 FNYEAQ. The CDR3 spans 14 residues. The V gene lost 0 bases and the J gene lost 6 bases, with 11 bases spanning the gap. In nucleotides, the CDR3 is TGTGCCAGCAGCTTAGCCAGGGCAGAAGATGGCTACACCTTC. Its protein product is CASSLARAEDGYTF.

The genes are TRBV7-2 and TRBJ2-1; D may be TRBD2 (6 bases). This CDR3 spans 15 amino acids. The V end was cut by 3 bases, the J end by 4 bases, with 13 bases between. The germline gives CDR1 SGHTA, CDR2 FQGNSA. The CDR3 spells CASSFGGKNYNEQFF. CDR3 DNA: TGTGCCAGCAGCTTCGGCGGGAAAAATTACAATGAGCAGTTCTTC. The entire variable domain, with the rest obtained from reference TRBV7-2 and TRBJ2-1, is as follows: GAGVSQSPSNKVTEKGKDVELRCDPISGHTALYWYRQSLGQGLEFLIYFQGNSAPDKSGLPSDRFSAERTGGSVSTLTIQRTQQEDSAVYLCASSFGGKNYNEQFFGPGTRLTVL.